This record covers a single TCR beta chain. The antigen is unknown. The primer mix had 60 Vbeta and 13 Jbeta primers. Method: immunoSEQ multiplex PCR; TCRdb's copy keeps in-frame clones and lacks some. The sample has 150,000 to 200,000 clones. The entry originates in a study of cytomegalovirus exposure and HLA in healthy donors. The overall study: Inside one of the first data releases sat around 77 million unique TCRs taken from HLA-typed donors.

Germline V gives CDR1 PRHDT, CDR2 FYEKMQ (reference sequence). V gave up 3 bases and J gave up 6 bases, with 11 bases separating them. The CDR3 contains 13 residues. The study, taken as a whole, reports: The authors enumerated 150 to 200 TCR beta chains as linked to cytomegalovirus. Analyses of presence/absence relied on an assumption of roughly uniform sequencing depth across donors.

Sample: PBMCs. The chain recombines TRBV13 with TRBJ1-1, with D maybe TRBD1 (5 bases). This TCR came from a woman aged 55-75 years in good health and CMV-seronegative. CDR3 protein: CASSLSRGAEAFF. The CDR3 DNA reads as TGTGCCAGCAGCTTGAGTAGGGGCGCTGAAGCTTTCTTT.